The source of this T cell receptor beta chain is a study of blood T cell repertoires in COVID-19. The wider study: COVID-19 samples from acute and convalescent phases originated in the United States, Italy and Spain.

Under the authors' procedure: The assay estimated nucleated cells by amplifying reference gene primers. Produced via immunoSEQ multiplex PCR; TCRdb's table is partial and in-frame only. V and J calls and clone size come straight from that table; D and trimming were deduced from the DNA. The table lists hundreds of thousands of clones, about 80% of them singletons, with around 1.9% in the top ten. Germline CDR1 reads SGHTA; CDR2 reads FQGNSA. This CDR3 is 16 amino acids long. The V end was cut by 0 bases, the J end by 1 base, with 9 bases between. What was sequenced was peripheral blood. The chain carries TRBV7-2 and TRBJ2-2; possible D gene TRBD1, 5 bases. The clonotype originates from a woman of 80 years or more with acute or convalescent COVID-19. The CDR3 reads CASSLAGVGNTGELFF. The CDR3 DNA sequence: TGTGCCAGCAGCTTAGCAGGGGTAGGGAACACCGGGGAGCTGTTTTTT. Drawing the rest from reference TRBV7-2 and TRBJ2-2, the complete variable domain is GAGVSQSPSNKVTEKGKDVELRCDPISGHTALYWYRQSLGQGLEFLIYFQGNSAPDKSGLPSDRFSAERTGGSVSTLTIQRTQQEDSAVYLCASSLAGVGNTGELFFGEGSRLTVL.